This T cell receptor (beta chain) comes out of a study of CD8+ T cells in alopecia areata. On the study more broadly: Scalp area affected, as a percentage, set the severity score of treated patients.

Stated treatment: oral pan-JAK inhibitor, 5-10 mg twice daily. Peripheral blood and lesional scalp punch biopsies were taken from alopecia areata patients. After isolation, RNA underwent reverse transcription to generate cDNA as the sequencing template. Here immunoSEQ multiplex PCR was the method, and the copy in TCRdb shows in-frame clones only, minus some. This table holds fewer than 150,000 clones, roughly four fifths found once. Study-wide results and limits: Amid tofacitinib therapy, many expanded lesional clones stayed present in scalp and blood. It was lesional scalp, especially alopecia totalis/universalis, that showed higher clonality than normal scalp.

As to this clone: Its antigen is currently unknown.

CDR1 and CDR2 (germline): SGHRS, YFSETQ. V was clipped by 5 bases and J by 0 bases, with 12 bases between them. The CDR3 has 16 amino acids. The origin of this receptor is a human donor with alopecia areata. The chain joins TRBV5-1 to TRBJ2-6; D uncertain. The source material was CD8+ T cells sorted from blood, sampled at week 4, from a patient treated with tofacitinib. This CDR3 is CASRSLVGSGANVLTF. The CDR3 DNA sequence: TGCGCCAGCAGGTCCCTGGTGGGCTCTGGGGCCAACGTCCTGACTTTC.